This TCR beta chain was sequenced in a study of T-cell memory formation after mild COVID-19. Across the whole study: Across donors, TCR clusters were largely donor specific.

Per germline, CDR1 MNHEY and CDR2 SVGEGT. CDR3 size: 13 residues. The V end was cut by 6 bases, the J end by 11 bases, with 19 bases between. TCRdb analysed the 5' RACE reads with MiXCR anew, one entry per CDR3 protein. This table has about 350,000 distinct CDR3 sequences, roughly 15% appearing once. General study results and limits: For second-wave clones that peaked at day 37, SARS-CoV-2 specificity went unverified. Among contracting clones, CD4+ were mainly CM/EM and CD8+ enriched in EMRA. Cross-reactive memory seemingly joined, as some responding clones were found in pre-infection memory.

A remark on this clonotype: No antigen is known for it.

The clonotype originates from a man younger than 30 who had mild COVID-19 (a few samples of this study predate the infection). Cell type and time point are not known. This chain connects TRBV6-2 or TRBV6-3 to TRBJ1-1, with D unresolved. Sequencing input: PBMCs or a T cell subset sorted from them (not recorded which). CDR3 region: CASSHSPPVGAFF. CDR3 DNA: TGTGCCAGCAGCCACAGTCCTCCGGTAGGGGCTTTCTTT.